What follows are 9 T cell receptor beta chains derived from one specimen sequenced in a study of beta chain features in type 1 diabetes. TCRB transcripts that were expressed got sequenced, as all of the isolated RNA had been reverse transcribed. The protocol was immunoSEQ multiplex PCR, while the TCRdb copy is restricted to in-frame clones and leaves out a portion. Seen here are 220,000 or so clones, under 70% observed once, and the top ten hold about 0.051%. Sequencing used naive CD4+ T cells from blood. These receptor sequences come from a man aged 30 to 39 in good health.

The J gene is TRBJ2-5, the V gene TRBV7-2; 11 nucleotides line up with TRBD2. J gave up 8 bases and V 5 bases, and 7 bases lay outside the gene matches. This CDR3 spans 14 amino acids. Germline assignment: CDR1 SGHTA and CDR2 FQGNSA. In nucleotides, the CDR3 is TGTGCCAGCAGCCCCACGACTAGCGGGGTCACCCAGTACTTC. It encodes CASSPTTSGVTQYF.

This clone has only a few counts. The chain carries TRBV6-5 and TRBJ2-6; no definite D call. Germline V gene sequence: CDR1 MNHEY, CDR2 SVGAGI. This CDR3 has 14 amino acids. Between the trimmed V and J ends, which lost 6 bases and 0 bases, there was a span of 6 bases. In DNA, the CDR3 is TGTGCCAGCAGCCTCATCTCTGGGGCCAACGTCCTGACTTTC. Translated: CASSLISGANVLTF.

The V gene is TRBV20-1, the J gene TRBJ2-1; D not resolved. The CDR3 consists of 11 residues. V was pared by 3 bases and J by 6 bases, with 6 bases between. Germline CDR1 and CDR2: DFQATT and SNEGSKA (reference sequence). The CDR3 coding sequence is TGCAGTGCTAGCAAGATCAATGAGCAGTTCTTC. It translates to CSASKINEQFF.

The V gene is TRBV7-6, the J gene TRBJ2-7; 9 bases are a match to TRBD1. This CDR3 has 15 residues. Germline values: CDR1 SGHVS, CDR2 FNYEAQ. The trim removed 0 bases at V and 4 bases at J, leaving 4 bases unmatched. CDR3 loop: CASSLAPGTGYEQYF. The CDR3 nucleotides read TGTGCCAGCAGCTTAGCTCCCGGGACAGGGTACGAGCAGTACTTC. The full variable domain, its missing parts supplied by reference TRBV7-6 and TRBJ2-7, is GAGVSQSPRYKVTKRGQDVALRCDPISGHVSLYWYRQALGQGPEFLTYFNYEAQQDKSGLPNDRFSAERPEGSISTLTIQRTEQRDSAMYRCASSLAPGTGYEQYFGPGTRLTVT.

The rearrangement joins TRBV18 to TRBJ1-1, with D unclear. CDR3 length: 14 residues. Germline CDR1 reads KGHSH; CDR2 reads LQKENI. The germline V and J ends were trimmed by 3 bases and 3 bases, with 11 bases remaining between them. DNA for the CDR3: TGTGCCAGCTCACCCCTTGGCGGGGACACTGAAGCTTTCTTT. Protein sequence: CASSPLGGDTEAFF.

This clone was detected a few times. The chain is built from TRBV30 and TRBJ2-1; weak D call: TRBD2 (6 bases). Germline CDR1 and CDR2: GTSNPN and SVGIG (reference sequence). This CDR3 is 16 amino acids long. Trimming took off 0 bases at V and 0 bases at J, with 12 bases between the two ends. CDR3 region: CAWSVSLASSYNEQFF. CDR3 coding DNA: TGTGCCTGGAGTGTCAGCCTAGCGAGCTCCTACAATGAGCAGTTCTTC.

As for this clone: Other nucleotide sequences in the sample specify the same CDR3. The genes are TRBV7-9 and TRBJ1-2; 7 bases line up with TRBD1. The CDR3 loop spans 14 amino acids. V trimming: 1 base; J trimming: 3 bases; junction bases outside the gene matches: 2. Germline-derived CDR1 and CDR2 are SEHNR and FQNEAQ (reference sequence). In nucleotides, the CDR3 is TGTGCCAGCAGCTTAGGACAGGGAGACTATGGCTACACCTTC. Amino acids: CASSLGQGDYGYTF.

This clone has more than one count but fewer than ten. V usage is TRBV9 and J usage is TRBJ2-4, with 8 bases that match TRBD1. The CDR3 length is 15 residues. CDR1 and CDR2 (germline): SGDLS, YYNGEE. Unmatched junction bases numbered 7, after V lost 5 bases and J lost 3 bases. CDR3 nucleotide sequence: TGTGCCAGCAGTCTTACGGACAGGGACAAAAACATTCAGTACTTC. This sequence encodes CASSLTDRDKNIQYF.

V is TRBV4-2 and J is TRBJ2-7, with a weak D call TRBD1 (6 bases). V lost 4 bases, J lost 0 bases, and 16 bases lay in between. CDR1 is LGHNA and CDR2 is YNFKEQ in the germline V gene. This CDR3 comprises 16 residues. CDR3 in DNA: TGTGCCAGCAGCCGGAATGGGGACATCATCTCCTACGAGCAGTACTTC. It codes for CASSRNGDIISYEQYF.